The 13 T cell receptor beta chains below were found in one sample sequenced in a study of cytomegalovirus exposure and HLA in healthy donors. The primer mix had 60 Vbeta and 13 Jbeta primers. The table came from immunoSEQ multiplex PCR; TCRdb's copy has only in-frame clones and leaves some out. The table has 200,000 to 250,000 clones, roughly 80% seen once. Sequenced material: PBMCs. The receptors originated from a man aged 30-40 years in good health and CMV-seronegative.

V usage is TRBV9 and J usage is TRBJ2-3; 14 bases agree with TRBD2. The trim removed 3 bases at V and 7 bases at J, leaving 7 bases unmatched. The CDR3 covers 16 residues. Germline assignment: CDR1 SGDLS and CDR2 YYNGEE. CDR3 amino acids: CASSGQGLAGGYTQYF. CDR3 DNA sequence: TGTGCCAGCAGCGGCCAAGGACTAGCGGGGGGATATACGCAGTATTTT.

The chain carries TRBV7-6 and TRBJ1-1, with D possibly matching TRBD1 (6 bases). V was shortened by 5 bases and J by 1 base, with 14 bases between the two germline ends. CDR3 length: 15 residues. Per the germline V gene, CDR1 is SGHVS and CDR2 is FNYEAQ. The CDR3 reads CASSARGARNTEAFF. The CDR3 DNA sequence: TGTGCCAGCAGCGCGCGGGGGGCAAGGAACACTGAAGCTTTCTTT.

The J gene is TRBJ1-1, the V gene TRBV7-9; D perhaps matches TRBD1 (5 bases). The germline CDR1 and CDR2 sequences are SEHNR and FQNEAQ (reference sequence). V lost 4 bases to trimming and J lost 5 bases, with 23 bases between them. The CDR3 extends over 17 amino acids. CDR3: CASSYPPGGGGKTEAFF. DNA of the CDR3: TGTGCCAGCAGCTACCCACCGGGGGGGGGAGGGAAGACTGAAGCTTTCTTT.

This clone has more than one count but fewer than ten. The V gene is TRBV5-4, the J gene TRBJ2-2; 7 bases are a match to TRBD1. The V and J ends lost 0 bases and 5 bases, in that order; junction bases with no gene match: 1. Per the germline V gene, CDR1 is SGHNT and CDR2 is YYREEE (reference sequence). The CDR3 spans 14 residues. The CDR3 loop is CASSLVQGTGELFF. The CDR3 DNA reads TGTGCCAGCAGCTTGGTACAGGGGACCGGGGAGCTGTTTTTT.

The chain couples TRBV28 to TRBJ2-1, with a weak D call TRBD1 (5 bases). The germline V gene has CDR1 MDHEN and CDR2 SYDVKM. The CDR3 covers 13 residues. The V end lost 2 bases, the J end lost 4 bases, and 6 bases lay between the germline ends. The CDR3 DNA sequence: TGTGCCAGCAGTTTAGACAGATACAATGAGCAGTTCTTC. Translation gives CASSLDRYNEQFF.

The rearrangement joins TRBV11-2 to TRBJ2-7, with a possible D match to TRBD1 (5 bases). From germline, CDR1 is SGHAT and CDR2 FQNNGV. The V gene lost 1 base and the J gene lost 3 bases, with 7 bases spanning the gap. The CDR3 is 13 amino acids. The CDR3 region has the DNA TGTGCCAGCAGCTTAGGTAGGGGCTACGAGCAGTACTTC. Translation gives CASSLGRGYEQYF.

The chain recombines TRBV5-1 with TRBJ1-2; D is perhaps TRBD1 (6 bases). The CDR3 contains 14 residues. Trimming removed 4 bases from V and 1 base from J, with 11 bases in between. Germline V lookup: CDR1 SGHRS, CDR2 YFSETQ. The CDR3 loop is CASSGSGVNYGYTF. The CDR3 region has the DNA TGCGCCAGCAGCGGCTCAGGGGTTAACTATGGCTACACCTTC.

The rearrangement links TRBV19 to TRBJ2-2; 10 bases match TRBD2. CDR1 and CDR2 (germline): LNHDA, SQIVND (reference sequence). This CDR3 spans 13 amino acids. The J segment lost 7 bases and the V segment lost 5 bases, leaving 1 base of the junction unmatched. This CDR3 is CASSERGGGELFF. The CDR3 DNA is TGTGCCAGTAGTGAGCGGGGGGGCGGGGAGCTGTTTTTT.

The chain joins TRBV6-6 to TRBJ1-2; D is unclear. CDR1 and CDR2 (germline): MNHNY, SVGAGI (reference sequence). The CDR3 covers 13 residues. V was cut by 6 bases and J by 4 bases, with 12 bases left in between. The CDR3: CASRDRESYGYTF. Written as DNA, the CDR3 is TGTGCCAGCAGGGATAGGGAGTCCTATGGCTACACCTTC.

The chain carries TRBV7-9 and TRBJ1-6; TRBD1 agrees at 8 bases. CDR3 size: 19 residues. The junction had 21 bases not matched to a gene; V was cut back by 7 bases and J by 7 bases. Germline V gene lookup returns CDR1 SEHNR and CDR2 FQNEAQ (reference sequence). The CDR3 DNA follows: TGTGCCAGCAAAGGACCTACCTCAATACAGGGGGAAGAAAATTCACCCCTCCACTTT. Its protein is CASKGPTSIQGEENSPLHF.

CDR3 protein: CSCLGNGYTF. In DNA form, the CDR3 reads TGCAGCTGTCTCGGGAATGGCTACACCTTC. The chain combines TRBV20-1 with TRBJ1-2; no definite D call. The CDR3 is 10 residues long. The germline CDR1 and CDR2 sequences are DFQATT and SNEGSKA (reference sequence).

This clone was observed a handful of times. V gene TRBV19 combines with J gene TRBJ1-1, with a weak D call TRBD1 (6 bases). Germline V lookup: CDR1 LNHDA, CDR2 SQIVND (reference sequence). This CDR3 has 15 residues. Trimming stripped 6 bases from V and 3 bases from J, with 17 bases between. Written as DNA, the CDR3 is TGTGCCAGTAGGCAGGGGTTCGGAGAGGACACTGAAGCTTTCTTT. It is translated as CASRQGFGEDTEAFF.

This chain joins TRBV5-1 and TRBJ2-5; D is perhaps TRBD1 (5 bases). Trimming shortened V by 0 bases and J by 2 bases, and 11 bases separated the two germline ends. This CDR3 comprises 15 residues. Germline lookup yields CDR1 SGHRS and CDR2 YFSETQ. In nucleotides, the CDR3 is TGCGCCAGCAGCTTGGCCTCTGGGGCGCAAGAGACCCAGTACTTC. This translates into CASSLASGAQETQYF.